The 29 T cell receptor beta chains in this list originate from one sample, sequenced in a study of cytomegalovirus exposure and HLA in healthy donors. This PCR relied on a set of 60 Vbeta primers and 13 Jbeta primers. Data came from immunoSEQ multiplex PCR; TCRdb stores just in-frame clones and leaves some out. Among fewer than 110,000 clones listed, approximately 74% were seen once. Sequencing was performed on PBMCs. These TCRs come from a woman in her 40s in good health and CMV-seronegative.

The chain recombines TRBV7-3 with TRBJ2-7; possible D gene TRBD1, 5 bases. This CDR3 has 15 residues. The germline V gene has CDR1 SGHTA and CDR2 FQGTGA. V was cut by 5 bases and J by 0 bases, with 14 bases left in between. Here the CDR3 reads CASSPQAGNSYEQYF. CDR3 DNA sequence: TGTGCCAGCAGCCCGCAAGCAGGGAACTCCTACGAGCAGTACTTC. The variable domain in full, with the rest retrieved from reference TRBV7-3 and TRBJ2-7, is GAGVSQTPSNKVTEKGKYVELRCDPISGHTALYWYRQSLGQGPEFLIYFQGTGAADDSGLPNDRFFAVRPEGSVSTLKIQRTERGDSAVYLCASSPQAGNSYEQYFGPGTRLTVT.

CDR3 DNA: TGCGCCAGCAGCGAACCTAGCGAGAATGAGCAGTTCTTC. As protein: CASSEPSENEQFF. V gene TRBV5-1 combines with J gene TRBJ2-1; D may be TRBD2 (6 bases). Trimming left V 4 bases short and J 7 bases short, with 12 bases between. The germline gives CDR1 SGHRS, CDR2 YFSETQ. The CDR3 loop spans 13 amino acids.

The rearrangement joins TRBV5-1 to TRBJ1-5; 7 positions match TRBD1. J was trimmed by 4 bases and V by 5 bases; bases with no gene match: 9. CDR1 SGHRS and CDR2 YFSETQ come from the germline V gene. The CDR3 length is 15 residues. CDR3 region: CASSRTGGGNQPQHF. In DNA, the CDR3 is TGCGCCAGCAGTAGGACAGGAGGAGGAAATCAGCCCCAGCATTTT.

The J gene is TRBJ1-4, the V gene TRBV6-5, with a weak D call TRBD1 (5 bases). The CDR3 is 14 amino acids. V was pared by 6 bases and J by 5 bases, with 13 bases between. Germline V gene data show CDR1 as MNHEY and CDR2 as SVGAGI. The CDR3 DNA reads as TGTGCCAGCAGCAACGCAGGGTTGAATGAAAAACTGTTTTTT. Residues: CASSNAGLNEKLFF.

This sequence joins TRBV19 and TRBJ2-1, with 7 bases matching TRBD2. This CDR3 is 14 amino acids long. V was clipped by 1 base and J by 10 bases; unmatched bases: 7. The V gene's germline CDR1 is LNHDA and CDR2 SQIVND (reference sequence). CDR3 coding DNA: TGTGCCAGTAGTATAGTTCTAACCGGGGGGGAGCAGTTCTTC. Its translation: CASSIVLTGGEQFF.

This rearrangement joins TRBV14 to TRBJ2-1, with TRBD1 matching over 8 bases. With V trimmed by 5 bases and J by 9 bases, 6 bases remained unmatched. Germline CDR1 SGHDN, CDR2 FVKESK. The CDR3 is 13 amino acids. The CDR3 protein is CASSYGQGGEQFF. CDR3 sequence (DNA): TGTGCCAGCAGCTATGGACAGGGCGGTGAGCAGTTCTTC.

This clone was counted only a few times. This chain uses TRBV2 with TRBJ2-2; D might be TRBD1 (6 bases). The germline CDR1 and CDR2 sequences are SNHLY and FYNNEI. V gave up 6 bases and J gave up 5 bases, with 19 bases separating them. This CDR3 is built from 16 residues. The CDR3 protein is CASSANGPGVTGELFF. CDR3 DNA sequence: TGTGCCAGCAGCGCTAACGGTCCAGGGGTAACCGGGGAGCTGTTTTTT.

This clone was counted a few times. This sequence joins TRBV7-3 and TRBJ2-5, with 12 bases fitting TRBD2. The V gene end was trimmed by 5 bases and the J gene end by 4 bases; junction bases not matched to a gene: 5. Germline assignment: CDR1 SGHTA and CDR2 FQGTGA. The CDR3 runs to 15 residues. The CDR3 sequence is CASSPSGGAAETQYF. DNA of the CDR3: TGTGCCAGCAGCCCTAGCGGGGGGGCGGCAGAGACCCAGTACTTC.

J is TRBJ2-3 and V is TRBV5-5, with TRBD1 identical over 7 bases. The germline V gene has CDR1 SGHKS and CDR2 YYEKEE (reference sequence). Germline trimming cut 2 bases from V and 5 bases from J; bases unmatched to any gene: 11. CDR3 length: 16 residues. CDR3 in DNA: TGTGCCAGCAGCTTTTCCACAGGGGCGGCCGTAGATACGCAGTATTTT. It encodes CASSFSTGAAVDTQYF.

The chain links TRBV19 to TRBJ1-4; no definite D call. Looked up from germline, CDR1 is LNHDA and CDR2 is SQIVND (reference sequence). The CDR3 runs to 13 residues. With 5 bases removed from V and 8 bases from J, the gap between germline ends came to 12 bases. The CDR3 DNA reads as TGTGCCAGTAGTCCGCATAACAAGGAAAAACTGTTTTTT. Encoded protein: CASSPHNKEKLFF.

Concerning this clone: The germline gene is not matched at one end of the junction; a read error may be the cause. The chain links TRBV7-9 to TRBJ2-7, with 10 bases fitting TRBD1. Germline CDR1 SEHNR, CDR2 FQNEAQ (reference sequence). The CDR3 consists of 14 residues. The CDR3, as DNA: TGTTCCAGCAGCCCCCGGGACAGGGGTTACGAGCAGTACTTC. It translates to CSSSPRDRGYEQYF.

V usage is TRBV5-1 and J usage is TRBJ2-6; D unresolved. This CDR3 region has 13 residues. V lost 10 bases to trimming and J lost 0 bases, with 8 bases between them. Germline V gene lookup returns CDR1 SGHRS and CDR2 YFSETQ. Here the CDR3 reads CAGMRSGANVLTF. For the CDR3, the DNA is TGCGCCGGCATGCGCTCTGGGGCCAACGTCCTGACTTTC.

CDR3 region: CASSYSGSSYNEQFF. DNA for the CDR3: TGTGCCAGCAGTTATAGCGGGAGCTCCTACAATGAGCAGTTCTTC. The chain is built from TRBV6-5 and TRBJ2-1; 9 bases are shared with TRBD2. Germline V gene sequence: CDR1 MNHEY, CDR2 SVGAGI. The CDR3 runs 15 residues. V trimming: 3 bases; J trimming: 0 bases; junction bases outside the gene matches: 0.

This chain joins TRBV7-9 and TRBJ2-1, with TRBD2 identical over 14 bases. V gave up 5 bases and J gave up 1 base; unmatched junction bases: 7. This CDR3 is 18 amino acids long. Germline assignment: CDR1 SEHNR and CDR2 FQNEAQ (reference sequence). The CDR3 DNA is TGTGCCAGCAGCCGGGGGACTAGCGGGAGAGGGTCCTACAATGAGCAGTTCTTC. Translating gives CASSRGTSGRGSYNEQFF.

The chain employs TRBV28 and TRBJ1-2; D remains unclear. Germline values: CDR1 MDHEN, CDR2 SYDVKM. Between the trimmed V and J ends, which lost 3 bases and 2 bases, there was a span of 4 bases. CDR3 length equals 12 residues. Here the CDR3 reads CASSFKNYGYTF. In nucleotides, the CDR3 is TGTGCCAGCAGTTTCAAAAACTATGGCTACACCTTC.

This sequence joins TRBV6-4 and TRBJ2-1, with 11 nucleotides matching TRBD2. In germline, CDR1 is MRHNA, CDR2 SNTAGT. V shed 4 bases, J shed 8 bases, and the junction held 4 bases outside the gene matches. The CDR3 has 14 amino acids. The CDR3, as DNA: TGTGCCAGCAGTGCGACTAGCGGGGTCGATGAGCAGTTCTTC. It codes for CASSATSGVDEQFF.

The V and J genes are TRBV7-9 and TRBJ2-5; 9 bases match TRBD1. The CDR3 has 15 residues. Germline assignment: CDR1 SEHNR and CDR2 FQNEAQ (reference sequence). The ends lost 3 bases at V and 2 bases at J; junction bases unmatched: 4. The CDR3 loop reads CASSFGTGSQETQYF. CDR3 nucleotide sequence: TGTGCCAGCAGCTTTGGGACAGGGAGTCAAGAGACCCAGTACTTC.

This clone was seen a single time. CDR3 nucleotides: TGTGCCAGCAGCTTAAGGACAGGGGGCGTCGAGCAGTTCTTC. This translates into CASSLRTGGVEQFF. The chain combines TRBV11-2 with TRBJ2-1; 11 nucleotides align to TRBD1. Germline CDR1 reads SGHAT; CDR2 reads FQNNGV. The CDR3 length is 14 residues. V lost 2 bases and J lost 10; bases outside the gene matches: 4.

There are a few counts of this clone. The chain joins TRBV7-9 to TRBJ2-7, with TRBD2 identical over 8 bases. This CDR3 comprises 14 residues. Trimming took 5 bases from V and 4 from J; bases not matched to a gene: 7. In germline, CDR1 is SEHNR, CDR2 FQNEAQ (reference sequence). CDR3 residues: CASSASGGIYEQYF. CDR3 in DNA: TGTGCCAGCAGCGCAAGCGGGGGTATATACGAGCAGTACTTC.

This clone appeared a single time. The chain is built from TRBV27 and TRBJ1-4, with D possibly being TRBD1 (6 bases). The CDR3 has 15 amino acids. CDR1 is MNHEY, CDR2 SMNVEV, per germline (reference sequence). Between the trimmed V and J ends, which lost 6 bases and 5 bases, there was a span of 16 bases. The CDR3: CASSDAQGLNEKLFF. The CDR3 DNA follows: TGTGCCAGCAGCGACGCCCAGGGGCTGAATGAAAAACTGTTTTTT.

The rearrangement links TRBV10-3 to TRBJ2-5, with 8 bases aligning to TRBD2. V lost 4 bases, J lost 4 bases, and 8 bases stayed unmatched. Germline loops: CDR1 ENHRY, CDR2 SYGVKD. CDR3 length: 15 amino acids. CDR3 DNA: TGTGCCATCAGTGCGAGGGCGGGAGGAGGAGAGACCCAGTACTTC. It codes for CAISARAGGGETQYF.

The CDR3 DNA sequence: TGTGCCAGCAGCTTGTACGAGGAGCAGTACTTC. Residues: CASSLYEEQYF. This chain connects TRBV5-6 to TRBJ2-7, with D unresolved. CDR1 SGHDT and CDR2 YYEEEE come from the germline V gene. Trimming cost V 1 base and J 7 bases, with 6 bases left between them. The CDR3 has 11 amino acids.

The rearrangement links TRBV18 to TRBJ2-7; 8 positions match TRBD1. V dropped 5 bases and J dropped 3; count of bases not matched to a gene: 6. The CDR3 has 14 residues. Germline-derived CDR1 and CDR2 are KGHSH and LQKENI. The CDR3 coding sequence is TGTGCCAGCTCATTCTCGGACAGGGACTACGAGCAGTACTTC. It encodes CASSFSDRDYEQYF.

This chain connects TRBV15 to TRBJ2-7; 9 bases are shared with TRBD1. Trimming cost V 5 bases and J 2 bases; bases outside gene matches: 7. Per the germline V gene, CDR1 is LNHNV and CDR2 is YYDKDF (reference sequence). The CDR3 runs to 15 residues. CDR3 region: CATSGEGTGTYEQYF. The CDR3 nucleotides read TGTGCCACCAGCGGGGAAGGGACAGGGACCTACGAGCAGTACTTC.

This clone has only a few counts. One end of the junction fails to match germline, which may point to a read error. This sequence joins TRBV7-7 and TRBJ2-7; D gene unclear. This CDR3 spans 13 amino acids. Germline loops: CDR1 SSHAT, CDR2 FNYEAQ (reference sequence). For the CDR3, the DNA is TGTGCTAGCAGCTTAGAGCCCACCTACGAGCAGTACTTC. Protein: CASSLEPTYEQYF.

By frequency in the sample, this clone is medium-sized (0.01 to 0.1%). The V gene is TRBV7-9, the J gene TRBJ1-4; 7 bases map to TRBD1. The CDR3 runs to 14 residues. Germline assignment: CDR1 SEHNR and CDR2 FQNEAQ (reference sequence). The V gene end was trimmed by 3 bases and the J gene end by 4 bases; junction bases not matched to a gene: 2. For the CDR3, the DNA is TGTGCCAGCAGCTTCGGACAGGATAATGAAAAACTGTTTTTT. It encodes CASSFGQDNEKLFF.

This clone was observed a single time. The rearrangement links TRBV10-1 to TRBJ1-3; D might be TRBD1 (5 bases). There are 15 residues in the CDR3. Germline V gives CDR1 WNHNN, CDR2 SYGVQD (reference sequence). The ends were cut back, 7 bases at V and 0 bases at J, with 13 bases in the middle. Here the CDR3 reads CASKGQPYSGNTIYF. CDR3 DNA sequence: TGCGCCAGCAAGGGGCAGCCTTACTCTGGAAACACCATATATTTT.

The chain recombines TRBV2 with TRBJ2-1, with TRBD1 matching 9 bases. Germline CDR1 is SNHLY and CDR2 is FYNNEI. The CDR3 is 18 residues long. Losses at the gene ends were 0 bases for V and 7 bases for J; bases not matched to a gene: 13. CDR3 nucleotide sequence: TGTGCCAGCAGTGAAGCGCTTCTTTGGACAGGGGCCGAAAATGAGCAGTTCTTC. Translated: CASSEALLWTGAENEQFF.

This clone was observed a handful of times. For the CDR3, the DNA is TGTGCCAGTAAAGGGACTTACGAGCAGTACTTC. Protein sequence: CASKGTYEQYF. The chain couples TRBV19 to TRBJ2-5, with a weak D call TRBD2 (6 bases). The J call may not be correct, given that the DNA end is closer to TRBJ2-7. The CDR3 has 11 residues. CDR1 LNHDA and CDR2 SQIVND come from the germline V gene (reference sequence).